This T cell receptor beta chain was observed in a study of tumour-infiltrating T cells in Burkitt lymphoma. The overall study: Patients covered every epidemiological subtype of Burkitt lymphoma. Repertoire clonality predicted overall and progression-free survival. Points from the study as a whole: Several public clonotypes recurred in numerous Burkitt lymphoma patients.

About this clone itself: Its antigen is as yet unknown.

Sequencing used immunoSEQ multiplex PCR; TCRdb keeps in-frame clones, though not all of them. The data hold around 540 clones, with 92% observed a single time. Sequenced material: tumor tissue. The TCR comes from a human donor with Burkitt lymphoma.

CDR3 coding DNA: TGCGCCAGCAGTGAGTCCGCCCACGCCTCCTACAATGAGCAGTTCTTC. Its translation: CASSESAHASYNEQFF. This sequence joins TRBV10-1 and TRBJ2-1, with unresolved D. The CDR3 extends over 16 amino acids. The germline V gene has CDR1 WNHNN and CDR2 SYGVQD (reference sequence). Deletions cut 0 bases from V and 0 bases from J, with 9 bases between.